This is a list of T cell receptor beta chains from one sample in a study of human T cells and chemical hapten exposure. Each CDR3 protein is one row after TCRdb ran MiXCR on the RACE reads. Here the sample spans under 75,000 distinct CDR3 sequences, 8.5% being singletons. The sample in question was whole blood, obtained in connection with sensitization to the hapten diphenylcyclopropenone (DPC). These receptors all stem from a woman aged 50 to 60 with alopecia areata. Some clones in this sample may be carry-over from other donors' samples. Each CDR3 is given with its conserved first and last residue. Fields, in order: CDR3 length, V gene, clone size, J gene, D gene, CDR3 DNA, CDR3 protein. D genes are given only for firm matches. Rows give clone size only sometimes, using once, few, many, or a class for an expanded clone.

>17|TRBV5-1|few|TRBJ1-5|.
TGCGCCAGCAGCTTGGTCAGGCTTCCCTATAGCAATCAGCCCCAGCATTTT
CASSLVRLPYSNQPQHF
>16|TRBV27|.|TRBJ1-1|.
TGTGCCAGCAGTTTAAAACCGGTAGGGCCCCTTGCGGAAGCTTTCTTT
CASSLKPVGPLAEAFF
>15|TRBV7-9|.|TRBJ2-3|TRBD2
TGTGCCAGCAGCGCAGGACTAGCGGGCACAGATACGCAGTATTTT
CASSAGLAGTDTQYF
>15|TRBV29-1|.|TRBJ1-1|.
TGCAGCGTTTCGGGAGGCGGCCAGCCGAACACTGAAGCTTTCTTT
CSVSGGGQPNTEAFF
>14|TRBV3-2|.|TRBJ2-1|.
TGTGCCAGCAGCCCTCGACACCCTTCTGATGAGCAGTTCTTC
CASSPRHPSDEQFF
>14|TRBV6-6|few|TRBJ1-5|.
TGTGCCAGCATCGGCAGGGTCTCCAATCAGCCCCAGCATTTT
CASIGRVSNQPQHF
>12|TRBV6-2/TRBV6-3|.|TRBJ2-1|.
TGTGCCAGCATGCGGCTAGCTGGTGAGCAGTTCTTC
CASMRLAGEQFF
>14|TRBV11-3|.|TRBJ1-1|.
TGTGCCAGCAGCTTAGGCTCCTCTAACACTGAAGCTTTCTTT
CASSLGSSNTEAFF
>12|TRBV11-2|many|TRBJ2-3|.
TGTGCCAGCAGCTCCTATGTAGATACGCAGTATTTT
CASSSYVDTQYF
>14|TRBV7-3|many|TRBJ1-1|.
TGTGCCAGCTCGGCAGGGGAATTGAACACTGAAGCTTTCTTT
CASSAGELNTEAFF
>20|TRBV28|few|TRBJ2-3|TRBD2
TGTGCCAGCAGTTTCTCGGGACTAGCGGGAGCCACTCCTAGCACAGATACGCAGTATTTT
CASSFSGLAGATPSTDTQYF
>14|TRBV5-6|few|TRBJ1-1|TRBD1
TGTGCCAGCAGCCTCCTTGTCCCGACAGGGGAAGCTTTCTTT
CASSLLVPTGEAFF
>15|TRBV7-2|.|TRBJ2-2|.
TGTGCCAGCAGCTTAAAAGGGGGATCGGGCGGGGAGCTGTTTTTT
CASSLKGGSGGELFF
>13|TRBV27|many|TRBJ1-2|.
TGTGCCAGCAGCCTCGGGGGTAACTATGGCTACACCTTC
CASSLGGNYGYTF